The 2 T cell receptor beta chains below all came from one sample that was sequenced in a study of T cell responses to AZD1222 COVID-19 vaccine. Clones were sequenced by immunoSEQ multiplex PCR, and TCRdb holds only the in-frame ones, with some missing. The table has approximately 210,000 clones, approximately 90% seen once. Material: peripheral blood, obtained 28 days after the second AZD1222 dose. The source is an adult who received the AZD1222 COVID-19 vaccine.

The chain couples TRBV5-1 to TRBJ2-2, with D tentatively TRBD1 (6 bases). Germline V CDR1 and CDR2: SGHRS, YFSETQ. The CDR3 covers 15 residues. Trimming shortened V by 2 bases and J by 1 base, and 9 bases separated the two germline ends. CDR3 region: CASSFGGQNTGELFF. Written as DNA, the CDR3 is TGCGCCAGCAGCTTTGGGGGACAGAACACCGGGGAGCTGTTTTTT.

The chain combines TRBV25-1 with TRBJ2-5; 8 bases fit TRBD2. Germline V gene data show CDR1 as MGHDK and CDR2 as SYGVNS. CDR3 size: 17 residues. With 1 base clipped from V and 7 bases from J, the junction kept 14 bases outside the gene matches. This CDR3 reads CASSELTTSAIGWTQYF. In DNA form, the CDR3 reads TGTGCCAGCAGTGAATTAACGACTAGCGCCATTGGTTGGACCCAGTACTTC.